A selection of T cell receptor beta chains follows, all from one sample in a study of T cell responses to AZD1222 COVID-19 vaccine. Clones were sequenced by immunoSEQ multiplex PCR, and TCRdb holds only the in-frame ones, with some missing. The sample carries 90,000 to 150,000 clones, roughly 87% recorded once. The specimen comprised peripheral blood, sampled 28 days after the second AZD1222 dose. These receptors all stem from an adult who received the AZD1222 COVID-19 vaccine. Both conserved end residues are part of each CDR3. Each record gives: V gene, J gene, D gene, clone size, CDR3 DNA, CDR3 protein. The D gene is left open where the match is weak. Clone size, where shown, is once, few, many, or a class for clones that have expanded.

v_gene: TRBV12-3/TRBV12-4; j_gene: TRBJ1-1; d_gene: NA; abundance: NA; CDR3nt: TGTGCCAGCAGTTTAGAGGAGAACACTGAAGCTTTCTTT; CDR3aa: CASSLEENTEAFF
v_gene: TRBV5-1; j_gene: TRBJ1-3; d_gene: NA; abundance: once; CDR3nt: TGCGCCAGCAGCTTGGAAGGGGTGGAAGGAAACACCATATATTTT; CDR3aa: CASSLEGVEGNTIYF
v_gene: TRBV4-1; j_gene: TRBJ2-5; d_gene: NA; abundance: NA; CDR3nt: TGCGCCAGCAGCCAAGGTGGCAGGCAAGAGACCCAGTACTTC; CDR3aa: CASSQGGRQETQYF
v_gene: TRBV5-4; j_gene: TRBJ1-2; d_gene: NA; abundance: NA; CDR3nt: TGTGCCAGCAGCCCAGAGACAGGATCTATCGGCTATGGCTACACCTTC; CDR3aa: CASSPETGSIGYGYTF
v_gene: TRBV28; j_gene: TRBJ1-5; d_gene: NA; abundance: once; CDR3nt: TGTGCCACCGAACAGGGTCGAAGCAATCAGCCCCAGCATTTT; CDR3aa: CATEQGRSNQPQHF
v_gene: TRBV28; j_gene: TRBJ2-2; d_gene: NA; abundance: NA; CDR3nt: TGTGCCAGCAGGGTGCCGGGATCCAGGGCCGGGGAGCTGTTTTTT; CDR3aa: CASRVPGSRAGELFF
v_gene: TRBV18; j_gene: TRBJ2-3; d_gene: TRBD1; abundance: NA; CDR3nt: TGTGCCAGCTCACGCTCCAGGCGGGACAGGGGAAGCACAGATACGCAGTATTTT; CDR3aa: CASSRSRRDRGSTDTQYF
v_gene: TRBV12-3/TRBV12-4; j_gene: TRBJ2-3; d_gene: NA; abundance: NA; CDR3nt: TGTGCCAGTGGGGGTAGCACAGATACGCAGTATTTT; CDR3aa: CASGGSTDTQYF
v_gene: TRBV6-5; j_gene: TRBJ1-1; d_gene: NA; abundance: NA; CDR3nt: TGTGCCAGCACGAGAGGGTTGGCTGAAGCTTTCTTT; CDR3aa: CASTRGLAEAFF
v_gene: TRBV29-1; j_gene: TRBJ2-5; d_gene: NA; abundance: NA; CDR3nt: TGCAGCGTCAGAACGGGGGTTGAGACCCAGTACTTC; CDR3aa: CSVRTGVETQYF
v_gene: TRBV7-2; j_gene: TRBJ2-1; d_gene: NA; abundance: NA; CDR3nt: TGTGCCAGCAGCGCCCAGAGACTAACTAACAATGAGCAGTTCTTC; CDR3aa: CASSAQRLTNNEQFF
v_gene: TRBV6-5; j_gene: TRBJ2-1; d_gene: NA; abundance: NA; CDR3nt: TGTGCCAGCAGTTTCGGACACTCTGGGAATGAGCAGTTCTTC; CDR3aa: CASSFGHSGNEQFF
v_gene: TRBV5-1; j_gene: TRBJ2-1; d_gene: TRBD1; abundance: once; CDR3nt: TGCGCCAGCAGCTGGACAGGGAACTCCTACAATGAGCAGTTCTTC; CDR3aa: CASSWTGNSYNEQFF
v_gene: TRBV6-4; j_gene: TRBJ2-2; d_gene: TRBD1; abundance: NA; CDR3nt: TGTGCCAGCAGTGACACTGACAGGGCCGGGGAGCTGTTTTTT; CDR3aa: CASSDTDRAGELFF
v_gene: TRBV3-1/TRBV3-2; j_gene: TRBJ1-2; d_gene: NA; abundance: NA; CDR3nt: TGTGCCAGCAGCCCGACGCTGGGGACGCCTGCCTATGGCTACACCTTC; CDR3aa: CASSPTLGTPAYGYTF